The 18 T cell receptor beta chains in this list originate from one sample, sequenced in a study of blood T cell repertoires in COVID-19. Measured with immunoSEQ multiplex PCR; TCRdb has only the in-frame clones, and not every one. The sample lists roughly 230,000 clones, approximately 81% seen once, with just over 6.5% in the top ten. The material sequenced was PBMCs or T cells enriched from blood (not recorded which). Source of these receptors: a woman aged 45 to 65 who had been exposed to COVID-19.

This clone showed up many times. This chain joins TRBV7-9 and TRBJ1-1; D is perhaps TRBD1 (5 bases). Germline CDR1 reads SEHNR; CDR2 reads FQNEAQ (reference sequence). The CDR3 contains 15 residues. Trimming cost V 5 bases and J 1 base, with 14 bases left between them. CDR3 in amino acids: CASSPGGLWNTEAFF. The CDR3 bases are TGTGCCAGCAGCCCGGGGGGTTTATGGAACACTGAAGCTTTCTTT. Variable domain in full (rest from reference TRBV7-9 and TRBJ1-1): DTGVSQNPRHKITKRGQNVTFRCDPISEHNRLYWYRQTLGQGPEFLTYFQNEAQLEKSRLLSDRFSAERPKGSFSTLEIQRTEQGDSAMYLCASSPGGLWNTEAFFGQGTRLTVV.

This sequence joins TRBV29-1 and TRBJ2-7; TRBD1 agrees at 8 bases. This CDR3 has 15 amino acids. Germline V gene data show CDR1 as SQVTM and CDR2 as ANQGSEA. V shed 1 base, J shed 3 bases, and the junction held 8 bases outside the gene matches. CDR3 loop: CSVEVGQDVHYEQYF. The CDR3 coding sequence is TGCAGCGTTGAAGTGGGACAGGATGTCCACTACGAGCAGTACTTC.

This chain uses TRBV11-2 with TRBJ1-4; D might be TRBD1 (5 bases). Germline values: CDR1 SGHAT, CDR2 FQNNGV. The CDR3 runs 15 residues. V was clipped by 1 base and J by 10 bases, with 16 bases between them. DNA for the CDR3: TGTGCCAGCAGCTTAGGGACACTGGGGTCGGGAAAACTGTTTTTT. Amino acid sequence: CASSLGTLGSGKLFF.

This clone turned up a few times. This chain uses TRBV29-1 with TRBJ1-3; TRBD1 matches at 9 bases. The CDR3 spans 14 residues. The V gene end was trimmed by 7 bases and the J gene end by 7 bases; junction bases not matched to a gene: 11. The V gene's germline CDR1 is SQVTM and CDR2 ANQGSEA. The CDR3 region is CSAVPGQGGNTIYF. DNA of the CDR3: TGCAGCGCTGTTCCGGGACAGGGTGGGAACACCATATATTTT.

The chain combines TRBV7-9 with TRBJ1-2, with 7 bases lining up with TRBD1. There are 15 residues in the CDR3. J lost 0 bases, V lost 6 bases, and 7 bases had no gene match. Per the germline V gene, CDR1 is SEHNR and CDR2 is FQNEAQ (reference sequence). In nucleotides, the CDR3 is TGTGCCAGCAGTTTTGTTGGGACAGCTAACTATGGCTACACCTTC. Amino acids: CASSFVGTANYGYTF.

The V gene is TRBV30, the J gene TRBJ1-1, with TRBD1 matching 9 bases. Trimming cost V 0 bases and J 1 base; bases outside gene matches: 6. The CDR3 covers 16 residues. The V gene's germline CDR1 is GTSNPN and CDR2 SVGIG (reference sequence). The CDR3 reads CAWSVLGTGQNTEAFF. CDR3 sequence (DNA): TGTGCCTGGAGTGTACTGGGGACAGGGCAGAACACTGAAGCTTTCTTT.

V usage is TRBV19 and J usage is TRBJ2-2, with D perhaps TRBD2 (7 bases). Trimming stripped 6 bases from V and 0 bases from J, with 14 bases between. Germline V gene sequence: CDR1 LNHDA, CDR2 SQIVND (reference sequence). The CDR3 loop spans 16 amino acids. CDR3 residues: CASRRRGGPNTGELFF. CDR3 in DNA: TGTGCCAGTAGGAGGAGGGGGGGACCGAACACCGGGGAGCTGTTTTTT. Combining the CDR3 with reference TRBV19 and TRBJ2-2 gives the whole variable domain DGGITQSPKYLFRKEGQNVTLSCEQNLNHDAMYWYRQDPGQGLRLIYYSQIVNDFQKGDIAEGYSVSREKKESFPLTVTSAQKNPTAFYLCASRRRGGPNTGELFFGEGSRLTVL.

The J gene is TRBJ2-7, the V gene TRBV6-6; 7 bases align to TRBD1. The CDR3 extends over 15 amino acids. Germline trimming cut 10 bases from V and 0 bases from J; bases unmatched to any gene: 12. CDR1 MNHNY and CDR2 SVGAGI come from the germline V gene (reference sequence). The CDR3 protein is CATSPGTVASYEQYF. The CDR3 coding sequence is TGTGCCACTTCCCCCGGGACAGTGGCCTCCTACGAGCAGTACTTC.

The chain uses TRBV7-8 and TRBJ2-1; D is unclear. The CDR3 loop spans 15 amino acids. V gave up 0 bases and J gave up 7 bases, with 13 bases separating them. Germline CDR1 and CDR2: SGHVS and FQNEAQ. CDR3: CASSLAVASRNEQFF. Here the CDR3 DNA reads TGTGCCAGCAGCTTAGCGGTTGCGTCCCGGAATGAGCAGTTCTTC.

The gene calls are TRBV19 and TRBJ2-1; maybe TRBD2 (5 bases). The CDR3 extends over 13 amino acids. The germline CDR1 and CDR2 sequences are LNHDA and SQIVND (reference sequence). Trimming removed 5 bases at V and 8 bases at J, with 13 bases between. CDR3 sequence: CASSLRLAHEQFF. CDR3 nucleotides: TGTGCCAGTAGTCTTAGGCTAGCCCATGAGCAGTTCTTC.

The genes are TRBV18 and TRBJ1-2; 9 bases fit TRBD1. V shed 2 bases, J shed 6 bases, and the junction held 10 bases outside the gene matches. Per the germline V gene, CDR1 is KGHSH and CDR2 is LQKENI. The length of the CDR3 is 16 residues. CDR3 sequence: CASSPSIGQGIDGYTF. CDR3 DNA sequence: TGTGCCAGCTCACCAAGTATCGGACAGGGGATCGATGGCTACACCTTC.

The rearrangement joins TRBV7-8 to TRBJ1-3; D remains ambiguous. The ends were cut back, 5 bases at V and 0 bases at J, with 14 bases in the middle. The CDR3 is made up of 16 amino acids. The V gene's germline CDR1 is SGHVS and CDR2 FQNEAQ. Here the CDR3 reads CASSTGNSISGNTIYF. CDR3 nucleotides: TGTGCCAGCAGCACCGGGAACAGTATCTCTGGAAACACCATATATTTT.

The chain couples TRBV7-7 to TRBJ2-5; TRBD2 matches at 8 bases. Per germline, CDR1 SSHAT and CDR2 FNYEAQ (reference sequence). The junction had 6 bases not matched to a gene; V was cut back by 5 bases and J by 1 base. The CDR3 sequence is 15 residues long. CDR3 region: CASSPGGDTQETQYF. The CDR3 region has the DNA TGTGCCAGCAGCCCCGGGGGGGACACCCAAGAGACCCAGTACTTC.

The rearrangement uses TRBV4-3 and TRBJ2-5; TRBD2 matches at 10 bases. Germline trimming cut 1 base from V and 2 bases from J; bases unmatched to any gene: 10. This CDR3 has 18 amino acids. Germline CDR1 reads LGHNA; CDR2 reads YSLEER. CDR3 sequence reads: CASSQALSGTSEQETQYF. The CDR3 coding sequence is TGCGCCAGCAGCCAAGCACTGTCCGGGACTAGCGAACAAGAGACCCAGTACTTC.

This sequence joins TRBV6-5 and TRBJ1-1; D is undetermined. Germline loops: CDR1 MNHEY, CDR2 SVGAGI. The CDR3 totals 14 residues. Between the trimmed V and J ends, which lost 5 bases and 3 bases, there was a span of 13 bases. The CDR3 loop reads CASSPPHRDTEAFF. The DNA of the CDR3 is TGTGCCAGCAGTCCCCCACACCGTGACACTGAAGCTTTCTTT.

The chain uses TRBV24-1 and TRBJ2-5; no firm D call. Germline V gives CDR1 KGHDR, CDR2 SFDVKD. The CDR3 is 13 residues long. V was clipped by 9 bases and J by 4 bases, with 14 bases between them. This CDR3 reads CATRGLVGETQYF. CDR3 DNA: TGTGCCACCCGAGGATTGGTGGGAGAGACCCAGTACTTC.

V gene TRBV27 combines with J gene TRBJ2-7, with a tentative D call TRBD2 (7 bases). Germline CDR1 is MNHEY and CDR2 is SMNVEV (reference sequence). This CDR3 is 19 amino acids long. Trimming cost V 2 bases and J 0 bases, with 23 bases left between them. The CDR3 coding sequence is TGTGCCAGCAGTTTAGTCTCCCCACGGGGGGCCCTCACCTCCTACGAGCAGTACTTC. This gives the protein CASSLVSPRGALTSYEQYF.

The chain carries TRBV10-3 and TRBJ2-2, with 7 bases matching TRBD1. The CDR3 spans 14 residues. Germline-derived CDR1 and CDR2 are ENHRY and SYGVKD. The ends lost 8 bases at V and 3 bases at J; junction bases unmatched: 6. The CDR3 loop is CAIGAQGDTGELFF. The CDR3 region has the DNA TGTGCCATCGGGGCCCAGGGGGACACCGGGGAGCTGTTTTTT.